This TCR beta chain was sequenced during a study of T cells in Graves' hyperthyroidism and ophthalmopathy. Overall study findings and caveats: Among clonotypes expanded in thyroid above 0.001, most were also found in blood.

From RNA transcripts, TCR beta CDR3 regions were amplified. Carried out on the TCR CDR3, a first-round RT-PCR used the HTBI primer set. TCRdb re-called the multiplex PCR reads with MiXCR, one entry per CDR3 protein. The sample yields 550,000 to 800,000 distinct CDR3 sequences, 15% to 20% seen once. This clonotype was seen at least ten times. Its antigen is still unknown. This CDR3 is 11 amino acids long. V gave up 1 base and J gave up 10 bases, with 5 bases separating them. Germline V lookup: CDR1 SNHLY, CDR2 FYNNEI. Researchers defined stable Graves' hyperthyroidism as no ophthalmopathy progression within 18 months. Uncontrolled infections, other autoimmune diseases, pregnancy or lactation led to exclusion of patients. Clinical symptoms, serum thyroxine, TRAb, thyroid ultrasound and orbital computed tomography informed diagnoses.

Sequencing was done on a sample of blood. The origin of this receptor is a man younger than 30 with Graves' hyperthyroidism. The chain employs TRBV2 and TRBJ2-1, with unresolved D. The DNA for the CDR3 is TGTGCCAGCAGTGAAGGGCGGGAGCAGTTCTTC. Its protein is CASSEGREQFF.